This T cell receptor (beta chain) was sequenced in a study of blood T cell repertoires in COVID-19. Study-wide background: PBMCs, B-cell-depleted T cells, or T cells provided the cDNA or gDNA that made up the material.

In the source study's methods: Amplification of reference gene primers provided the estimated nucleated cell counts. Clones were sequenced by immunoSEQ multiplex PCR, and TCRdb holds only the in-frame ones, with some missing. The V and J calls and the clone size are those of that table, but D and trimming were determined from the DNA. This repertoire shows 300,000 to 350,000 clones, around 90% found once; its top ten account for 5%. Looked up from germline, CDR1 is MGHRA and CDR2 is YSYEKL. The V and J ends lost 0 bases and 0 bases, in that order; junction bases with no gene match: 8. CDR3 length equals 19 residues. Cohort 3 recovery required two negative PCRs, clearance, or symptom resolution.

Sample: PBMCs or T cells enriched from blood (not recorded which). The genes are TRBV4-1 and TRBJ2-7, with 13 bases matching TRBD2. This TCR was recovered from a man aged 25 to 45 who had recovered from COVID-19. As DNA, the CDR3 is TGCGCCAGCAGCCAAGATGGGCGGACTAGCGGGGGTCTCTCCTACGAGCAGTACTTC. It yields the protein CASSQDGRTSGGLSYEQYF.